This TCR beta chain was sequenced in a study of blood T cell repertoires in COVID-19. Study-level information: T cells, B-cell-depleted T cells, or PBMCs supplied cDNA or gDNA.

This CDR3 contains 15 residues. Germline lookup yields CDR1 MNHEY and CDR2 SVGAGI. V lost 3 bases, J lost 11 bases, and 17 bases lay in between. In the original processing: Using reference gene primer amplification, nucleated cell counts were estimated. Repertoires were generated with immunoSEQ multiplex PCR, while TCRdb's copy carries only in-frame clones and drops some. V, J and clone size are those of that table, while D and trimming were read from the DNA. This sample yields 120,000 to 150,000 clones, of which roughly 85% are seen a single time; about 2.9% belongs to the top ten. This receptor was obtained from a man aged 50 or older with acute or convalescent COVID-19. This chain uses TRBV6-5 with TRBJ1-6; D call uncertain. The sequencing input was peripheral blood. For the CDR3, the DNA is TGTGCCAGCAGTTATTCTTCACCCTCTAGCGCACCCCTCCACTTT. Translated, it gives CASSYSSPSSAPLHF.